This T cell receptor beta chain stems from a study of cytomegalovirus exposure and HLA in healthy donors (dated by TCRdb to about 2017). About the investigation overall: An earlier analysis of 587 of the donors reported approximately 300 Gb of sequence data and 95 million to 120 million unique TCR beta sequences obtained from about 200 million T cells. An early release covering 500 to 750 HLA-typed donors comprised around 300 gigabases of sequencing data and about 90 million unique TCR sequences. Among the roughly 370 genotyped donors, around 81% belonged to the genetic ancestry cluster associated with self-reported Caucasian donors. The study aimed to test whether signatures of past pathogen exposure could be identified by cataloging public T cell receptors. The study profiled the T cell repertoires of 500 to 800 subjects by immunosequencing and related them to cytomegalovirus serostatus. In addition to the first cohort of 666 subjects, a separate validation cohort of 120 different subjects was used. The study combined high-throughput TCR immunosequencing, statistical association of individual TCRs with disease status, and machine learning to predict cytomegalovirus infection status. To study patterns of TCR occurrence, a later analysis re-analyzed previously published TCR beta repertoires from several hundred donors and added high-resolution HLA genotyping. The later analysis used no new phenotypic data to find candidate immune exposures, relying instead on TCR beta sequences and their occurrence across donors. To decide whether each TCR beta V gene segment behaved as functional or pseudogenic, an earlier analysis of nearly 600 of the donors relied on high-throughput TCR beta sequencing. Donor age, sex, ethnicity and CMV serostatus were compiled alongside the repertoire data. A later genetic analysis used genome-wide SNP genotypes for about 60% of the 666 donors, treating that subset as a discovery cohort. All discovery cohort repertoires had been generated using a single sequencing platform. Both class I and class II loci were covered by HLA typing, at four-digit resolution. Typing coverage differed by locus: A, B, C, DRB1 and DQB1 were typed in roughly 620-630 donors, DQA1 in 522, DPA1 in approximately 610, and DPB1 in just under 490. Several DR-DQ haplotypes were handled as single units for association and clustering, since linkage in the cohort was strong. Among roughly 400 genotyped donors of the cohort, an average of around 240,000 unique TCR beta nucleotide sequences was sequenced per donor, of which about 19% were non-productive.

V gives up 4 bases and J gives up 4 bases, and the segment between their germline ends measures 16 bases. There are 15 amino acids in the CDR3, from cysteine to phenylalanine inclusive. Only the CDR3 part of the read is kept: 45 bases, read in frame from the first base. As encoded in the germline V gene, CDR1 is SNHLY while CDR2 is FYNNEI. Library generation was performed with the immunoSEQ multiplex PCR assay. A mixture of 60 forward primers for TCR Vbeta segments and 13 reverse primers for TCR Jbeta segments was used in the multiplex PCR. Amplification of the CDR3 region of rearranged TCR beta genes was performed with a multiplex PCR assay on genomic DNA. The Illumina HiSeq System was used to sequence the amplified TCR beta libraries as 87-base-pair reads. The study's processing was this. Across the 500 to 700 repertoires, a later analysis counted approximately 75 million unique TCR beta chains, about 10 million of which were shared by at least two donors. To remove PCR and sequencing errors, raw reads were error-corrected and collapsed into unique sequences using a nearest-neighbor algorithm that merged closely related sequences. To assign V, D and J gene segments, CDR3 sequences were aligned to IMGT reference sequences. For a sequence to be retained, a match of at least six nucleotides to both a V gene segment and a J gene segment was required. Rearrangements were called productive when the CDR3 lacked stop codons and stayed in frame with V and J; all others were non-productive. Following IMGT convention, CDR3 was defined as the stretch from the second conserved V-encoded cysteine up to the conserved J-encoded phenylalanine. The earlier analysis of 550 to 650 of the donors excluded any sequence lacking an unambiguous match to a single V gene segment. In an earlier analysis of roughly 600 of the donors, a V segment was called functional when productive rearrangements were above 56.7%, and segregating when the standard deviation between donors exceeded 5%. To diagnose cytomegalovirus status from the catalog of TCR beta chain sequences, a statistical classification framework was built. V and J gene assignment, in a later analysis, came from comparing TCR nucleotide sequences with IMGT/GENE-DB human TR gene sequences. In a later analysis, CDR3 sequences and most-parsimonious VDJ recombination scenarios were assigned using the TCRdist pipeline. In a later analysis, each TCR beta chain was defined by its CDR3 amino acid sequence together with its V-gene family, and reads without a unique V-gene family were excluded. As a way to deal with suspected cross-contamination and a sequencing artifact, a later analysis dropped 450 to 700 nucleotide sequences that were highly shared and had low generation probability. For each public chain, a later analysis derived a clonal expansion index from normalized ranks of inferred template counts within each repertoire. A later analysis computed generation probabilities with a VDJ recombination model fitted to out-of-frame rearrangements, and checked the results against IGoR. In a later analysis, TCR-TCR, TCR-HLA and TCR-CMV co-occurrence was scored with hypergeometric tests, and a repertoire-size bias correction was applied to TCR pairs. To estimate false discovery rates, a later analysis permuted the HLA or CMV assignments 20 times. In a later analysis, co-occurring TCRs were grouped using DBSCAN, with TCRdist sequence similarity added in when clustering inside HLA-allele-positive subsets. For co-occurrence clustering, repertoires with fewer than 30,000 or more than 120,000 public chains were excluded, along with about five repertoires with anomalous nucleotide sharing. TCRdb mirrors the immuneACCESS table, restricted to in-frame sequences. Some clones are absent from its copies; in checked studies, under half trace to an unresolved V gene, and the reason for the others is unknown. That table is the source of V, J and clone size, and D and trimming were worked out from the DNA. The sample yields 130,000 to 150,000 clones; 84% were counted once. Jointly, the top ten make up around 2.5% of the sample.

The cohort comprised hundreds of healthy bone marrow donors. All cohort members were sampled while nominally healthy, although unrecorded immune exposures were likely present. The donor tested CMV seronegative, placing the donor among the 350 to 400 seronegative members of the cohort. Each donor provided a peripheral blood sample, and peripheral blood mononuclear cells were used for TCR beta sequencing. Genomic DNA was extracted from the blood cell samples with the Qiagen DNeasy Blood Extraction Kit. Notes on this clone: It has no known antigen specificity. One base away there is no much larger clone; base qualities are not given.

The study at large found these results: Cytomegalovirus status was reported to be diagnosed by the classifier with high specificity and sensitivity in both the original and validation cohorts. A later analysis found that most CMV-associated TCR beta chains appeared HLA-restricted, with HLA associations seemingly driven largely by CMV exposure. A later genetic analysis reported fewer N-insertions in productive TCRs among donors in an Asian-associated ancestry cluster than the roughly 700-donor mean. Presence/absence analyses assumed roughly uniform sequencing depth across donors, an assumption that may not hold. A group of highly shared sequence variants was considered likely to be a technical artifact of the sequencing pipeline. In an earlier analysis of about 550 of the donors, most TCR beta V segments were observed in productive rearrangements about 87% or about 30% of the time, broadly matching IMGT annotations. The study gave a list of around 170 TCR beta chains associated with cytomegalovirus. A further reported finding was that TCR beta sequences accurately predicted the HLA-A and HLA-B alleles for most subjects in the first cohort. CMV serostatus was the only immune exposure information available for the cohort. Specific HLA alleles were associated with more than 15,000 TCR beta sequences at a false discovery rate of 0.05 in a later analysis. Because HLA typing was unavailable for some donors at each locus, only the typed subset was used in association tests. Because counts were too low, about 18 rarely observed V segments, including chromosome 9 orphons, were left out of the earlier analysis of about 500 of the donors. Across donors, most TCR sequences were observed very rarely, whereas some public TCRs were present in many individuals. In vitro tests confirmed that a few of the cytomegalovirus-associated TCR beta chains recognize cytomegalovirus antigens. In a later analysis, HLA-associated TCR beta chains were found to be more clonally expanded and to have lower generation probabilities than equally common non-associated chains. Only TCR beta chains were sequenced in this cohort, and the absence of alpha or paired-chain data limited detectable features. In a later analysis, the rate of TCR association differed among HLA loci, with DRB1 alleles having the most associated TCRs and HLA-C alleles having the fewest. Linkage disequilibrium might explain the correlated functional status among segregating V segments, but an unknown experimental factor could not be excluded. Several of the top co-occurrence clusters appeared to be linked to parvovirus B19, influenza, CMV and Epstein-Barr virus, according to a later analysis. It was suggested by the authors that the approach could potentially be generalized to other disease states and immunological phenotypes. An association between a missense DCLRE1C variant and V-gene and J-gene trimming of TCR beta chains was found in a later genetic analysis and replicated in an independent cohort. Some IMGT-functional V segments, including TRBV6-2 and TRBV6-3, could not be distinguished by the 87-base-pair reads and were therefore excluded. When HLA alleles, especially DR and DQ, strongly co-occurred, TCR associations were difficult to assign to individual alleles.

The V and J segments used are TRBV2 and TRBJ1-2; the D gene identity is not certain. The TCR comes from a boy aged 2-15 years in good health and CMV-seronegative. What was sequenced was PBMCs. The nucleotides are TGTGCCAGCAGTGTCCGCGGCACTTTGGGCTATGGCTACACCTTC. This sequence encodes CASSVRGTLGYGYTF.